This T cell receptor (beta chain) stems from a study of tumor-infiltrating lymphocytes in primary liver carcinoma. TCR beta cDNA was made from 400 to 600 ng total RNA with a constant-region primer. ARM-PCR was slightly modified, and three nested multiplex PCR rounds with it gave rise to the TCR beta libraries. With TRBV1-TRBV30 forward primers and a C-beta reverse primer, the first two PCR rounds were run for nine to eleven cycles each. MiXCR, run by TCRdb on the multiplex PCR reads, gives a single entry per CDR3 protein. The sample lists under 200,000 distinct CDR3 sequences; over 80% were seen once. The CDR3 is 15 residues long. V dropped 6 bases and J dropped 8 bases, with 22 bases sitting between them. RNA and DNA were co-extracted from about 19-30 mg of unsorted bulk tissue.

V usage is TRBV12-3 or TRBV12-4 and J usage is TRBJ2-5; the D gene could be TRBD1 or TRBD2 (6 bases each). The sequenced material came from tumor tissue from primary liver carcinoma. The sequence derives from a man between 40 and 49 years old with primary liver carcinoma and hepatitis B virus infection. CDR3 loop: CASRPGGIGGHTQYF. The CDR3 bases are TGTGCCAGCAGACCCGGTGGGATAGGGGGGCATACCCAGTACTTC.